A single sample is the source of the 32 T cell receptor beta chains below, sequenced in a study of shared clonotypes between healthy human individuals. This table comes from immunoSEQ multiplex PCR, and its TCRdb copy is limited to in-frame clones, with some not included. In the table there are around 700,000 clones, 90% to 95% of which are singletons. Selected positively for CCR7 and CD45RO-negative, naive CD8 cells excluded terminally differentiated effector memory CD45RA+ cells. The material sequenced was naive CD8+ T cells sorted from blood. The receptors here all came from a man aged 30 to 39 in good health.

The chain is built from TRBV11-2 and TRBJ2-7; TRBD2 matches 7 bases. This CDR3 comprises 15 residues. In germline, CDR1 is SGHAT, CDR2 FQNNGV. V was clipped by 4 bases and J by 3 bases; unmatched bases: 9. The CDR3 loop is CASSSPTSSLYEQYF. CDR3 DNA sequence: TGTGCCAGCAGCTCCCCGACTAGCAGCCTCTACGAGCAGTACTTC.

The J gene is TRBJ2-7, the V gene TRBV4-1; D is perhaps TRBD1 or TRBD2 (5 bases each). The CDR3 sequence is 15 residues long. The V gene lost 0 bases and the J gene lost 5 bases, with 14 bases spanning the gap. CDR1 is MGHRA, CDR2 YSYEKL, per germline. This CDR3 reads CASSQDRGAGNEQYF. The CDR3 DNA reads TGCGCCAGCAGCCAAGATCGAGGGGCAGGGAACGAGCAGTACTTC.

The CDR3 here is CASSEKTGGPYIYEQYF. The CDR3, as DNA: TGTGCCAGCAGTGAAAAAACGGGAGGGCCTTATATTTACGAGCAGTACTTC. The rearrangement uses TRBV6-1 and TRBJ2-7; 8 nucleotides match TRBD2. V gave up 2 bases and J gave up 4 bases; unmatched junction bases: 13. Germline V gene lookup returns CDR1 MNHNS and CDR2 SASEGT. CDR3 length: 17 amino acids.

V is TRBV7-6 and J is TRBJ2-3; TRBD2 agrees at 9 bases. Germline CDR1 SGHVS, CDR2 FNYEAQ. With V trimmed by 1 base and J by 1 base, 3 bases remained unmatched. CDR3 length: 16 amino acids. The CDR3 nucleotides are TGTGCCAGCAGCTTAGGGCCTAGCGGGGGCACAGATACGCAGTATTTT. Protein: CASSLGPSGGTDTQYF.

This rearrangement joins TRBV7-9 to TRBJ2-7; 9 positions agree with TRBD1. V shed 5 bases, J shed 4 bases, and the junction held 9 bases outside the gene matches. The CDR3 is made up of 15 amino acids. CDR1 is SEHNR and CDR2 is FQNEAQ in the germline V gene (reference sequence). The CDR3 loop reads CASSNPGQGVYEQYF. The CDR3 DNA reads TGTGCCAGCAGCAACCCGGGACAGGGAGTATACGAGCAGTACTTC.

The V and J genes are TRBV7-3 and TRBJ1-2; D is unresolved. This CDR3 comprises 10 residues. CDR1 and CDR2 from the germline V gene are SGHTA and FQGTGA. The germline V and J ends were trimmed by 10 bases and 0 bases, with 3 bases remaining between them. The CDR3, as DNA: TGTGCCACCTCTAACTATGGCTACACCTTC. It yields the protein CATSNYGYTF. Complete variable domain (other parts from reference TRBV7-3 and TRBJ1-2): GAGVSQTPSNKVTEKGKYVELRCDPISGHTALYWYRQSLGQGPEFLIYFQGTGAADDSGLPNDRFFAVRPEGSVSTLKIQRTERGDSAVYLCATSNYGYTFGSGTRLTVV.

The chain uses TRBV27 and TRBJ2-2; 7 bases are a match to TRBD1. Germline V gene data show CDR1 as MNHEY and CDR2 as SMNVEV (reference sequence). With 5 bases clipped from V and 3 bases from J, the junction kept 9 bases outside the gene matches. The CDR3 covers 16 residues. CDR3 amino acids: CASSTAVQGDTGELFF. The CDR3 nucleotides read TGTGCCAGCAGTACGGCGGTTCAGGGGGACACCGGGGAGCTGTTTTTT.

This chain uses TRBV6-6 with TRBJ2-3, with 10 bases that match TRBD1. Germline V lookup: CDR1 MNHNY, CDR2 SVGAGI (reference sequence). The CDR3 totals 15 residues. The V segment lost 7 bases and the J segment 4 bases; nucleotides outside the gene matches: 8. The CDR3 bases are TGTGCCAGCACCAGGGACAGGGGTATTGCAGATACGCAGTATTTT. It specifies CASTRDRGIADTQYF.

This rearrangement joins TRBV2 to TRBJ2-1, with 8 bases that match TRBD2. The junction had 8 bases not matched to a gene; V was cut back by 6 bases and J by 4 bases. Per the germline V gene, CDR1 is SNHLY and CDR2 is FYNNEI. CDR3 length equals 15 residues. The CDR3 coding sequence is TGTGCCAGCAGCGAAAGCGGGAGTCGGTACAATGAGCAGTTCTTC. Its protein is CASSESGSRYNEQFF.

J is TRBJ2-1 and V is TRBV19; 7 bases map to TRBD1. Losses at the gene ends were 8 bases for V and 9 bases for J; bases not matched to a gene: 16. The CDR3 spans 15 residues. Germline V gene lookup returns CDR1 LNHDA and CDR2 SQIVND (reference sequence). The CDR3: CASSRGTPSPGEQFF. In DNA, the CDR3 is TGTGCCAGTTCCAGGGGGACACCTTCCCCAGGTGAGCAGTTCTTC.

The chain joins TRBV29-1 to TRBJ1-1; possibly TRBD1 for D (5 bases). The CDR3 loop spans 13 amino acids. In germline, CDR1 is SQVTM, CDR2 ANQGSEA. Trimming removed 1 base at V and 5 bases at J, with 11 bases between. For the CDR3, the DNA is TGCAGCGTTGAAGGGGACGGCGGTACTGAAGCTTTCTTT. Translating it yields CSVEGDGGTEAFF.

This rearrangement joins TRBV6-6 to TRBJ1-4; possibly TRBD1 for D (6 bases). CDR1 is MNHNY, CDR2 SVGAGI, per germline (reference sequence). Trimming cost V 5 bases and J 5 bases, with 15 bases left between them. The CDR3 extends over 15 amino acids. The CDR3 protein is CASSGPQGENEKLFF. The CDR3 nucleotides read TGTGCCAGCAGTGGACCACAGGGAGAAAATGAAAAACTGTTTTTT.

This chain connects TRBV11-2 to TRBJ2-7, with TRBD2 matching 9 bases. The CDR3 spans 14 residues. Germline assignment: CDR1 SGHAT and CDR2 FQNNGV. J was trimmed by 6 bases and V by 2 bases; bases with no gene match: 5. CDR3 sequence reads: CASSLTAGGVEQYF. Written as DNA, the CDR3 is TGTGCCAGCAGCTTAACGGCGGGAGGGGTCGAGCAGTACTTC. The entire variable domain, with the rest obtained from reference TRBV11-2 and TRBJ2-7, is as follows: EAGVAQSPRYKIIEKRQSVAFWCNPISGHATLYWYQQILGQGPKLLIQFQNNGVVDDSQLPKDRFSAERLKGVDSTLKIQPAKLEDSAVYLCASSLTAGGVEQYFGPGTRLTVT.

The rearrangement uses TRBV10-3 and TRBJ2-5; 9 nucleotides match TRBD2. CDR1 is ENHRY and CDR2 is SYGVKD in the germline V gene. The CDR3 is 15 residues long. After removal of 6 bases from V and 4 bases from J, the junction contained 9 bases not matched to a gene. DNA for the CDR3: TGTGCCATCAGCCCGGGACTAGCCTCGGGAGAGACCCAGTACTTC. Translated: CAISPGLASGETQYF.

The V call is TRBV6-5, the J call TRBJ1-5; possibly TRBD1 for D (5 bases). CDR1 MNHEY and CDR2 SVGAGI come from the germline V gene. The length of the CDR3 is 14 residues. Trimming removed 4 bases from V and 4 bases from J, with 11 bases in between. CDR3 sequence (DNA): TGTGCCAGCAGTTTGGGGGTTGGGAATCAGCCCCAGCATTTT. This translates into CASSLGVGNQPQHF.

This clone has a single count. The V and J genes are TRBV10-2 and TRBJ2-7, with D unclear. The germline V gene encodes CDR1 WSHSY and CDR2 SAAADI. The CDR3 is 13 residues long. V lost 2 bases and J 7 bases, leaving 12 bases between the germline ends. The CDR3 here is CASSEGRIGEQYF. The CDR3 DNA sequence: TGCGCCAGCAGTGAGGGCAGGATCGGGGAGCAGTACTTC.

J is TRBJ2-7 and V is TRBV7-9; TRBD1 matches at 8 bases. The CDR3 sequence is 14 residues long. Germline V gene sequence: CDR1 SEHNR, CDR2 FQNEAQ (reference sequence). The J segment lost 7 bases and the V segment lost 2 bases, leaving 7 bases of the junction unmatched. The CDR3 DNA is TGTGCCAGCAGCTTAAGGCAGGGGGCGGATGAGCAGTACTTC. Its translation: CASSLRQGADEQYF.

CDR3 nucleotides: TGTGCCAGCAGCTTAAGAATAGGGGTCGGATATGGCTACACCTTC. It encodes CASSLRIGVGYGYTF. The chain combines TRBV7-9 with TRBJ1-2, with D possibly being TRBD1 (5 bases). The V end was cut by 2 bases, the J end by 5 bases, with 15 bases between. CDR1 and CDR2 (germline): SEHNR, FQNEAQ (reference sequence). This CDR3 contains 15 residues. The variable domain in full, with the rest retrieved from reference TRBV7-9 and TRBJ1-2, is DTGVSQNPRHKITKRGQNVTFRCDPISEHNRLYWYRQTLGQGPEFLTYFQNEAQLEKSRLLSDRFSAERPKGSFSTLEIQRTEQGDSAMYLCASSLRIGVGYGYTFGSGTRLTVV.

CDR3 amino acids: CASSYQGMRPEAFF. In DNA form, the CDR3 reads TGTGCCAGCAGTTACCAGGGGATGAGGCCTGAAGCTTTCTTT. The chain recombines TRBV6-5 with TRBJ1-1; D is perhaps TRBD1 (6 bases). CDR1 MNHEY and CDR2 SVGAGI come from the germline V gene. V shed 2 bases and J shed 6 bases, with 13 bases lying between them. This CDR3 is 14 amino acids long.

This rearrangement joins TRBV7-9 to TRBJ2-7; possible D gene TRBD1, 5 bases. The CDR3 sequence is 13 residues long. The V end was cut by 1 base, the J end by 5 bases, with 9 bases between. Germline CDR1 is SEHNR and CDR2 is FQNEAQ (reference sequence). CDR3 region: CASSLGVRDEQYF. In DNA, the CDR3 is TGTGCCAGCAGCTTAGGGGTCAGGGACGAGCAGTACTTC.

This clone has just one count. The rearrangement joins TRBV5-1 to TRBJ2-1; D gene uncertain. The germline gives CDR1 SGHRS, CDR2 YFSETQ. Trimming took off 1 base at V and 9 bases at J, with 14 bases between the two ends. This CDR3 spans 14 amino acids. CDR3 in amino acids: CASSLIWNSAEQFF. The CDR3 DNA is TGCGCCAGCAGCTTGATCTGGAACTCGGCTGAGCAGTTCTTC.

This clone appeared once. The chain links TRBV7-8 to TRBJ2-7; D is tentatively TRBD1 or TRBD2 (5 bases each). V shed 5 bases and J shed 7 bases, with 30 bases lying between them. The CDR3 spans 18 residues. Germline V gene sequence: CDR1 SGHVS, CDR2 FQNEAQ. This CDR3 reads CASSPRFSGPGRDVEQYF. CDR3 nucleotides: TGTGCCAGCAGCCCAAGGTTCTCAGGCCCGGGTAGGGACGTAGAGCAGTACTTC.

The rearrangement joins TRBV25-1 to TRBJ2-7, with a possible D match to TRBD1 (6 bases). The CDR3 totals 16 residues. Deletions cut 4 bases from V and 3 bases from J, with 19 bases between. CDR1 and CDR2 (germline): MGHDK, SYGVNS. The CDR3 DNA reads as TGTGCCAGCAGTGGCTCTTTCGGGACACGTGGCTACGAGCAGTACTTC. Protein product: CASSGSFGTRGYEQYF.

The gene calls are TRBV6-6 and TRBJ2-3; the D gene is possibly TRBD1 (5 bases). The germline CDR1 and CDR2 sequences are MNHNY and SVGAGI (reference sequence). CDR3 length: 13 amino acids. V was pared by 11 bases and J by 1 base, with 13 bases between. CDR3 region: CAHGASRTDTQYF. As DNA, the CDR3 is TGTGCCCATGGGGCCTCTCGCACAGATACGCAGTATTTT.

The chain has TRBV7-2 and TRBJ2-3; 7 bases agree with TRBD2. The V and J ends lost 1 base and 4 bases, in that order; junction bases with no gene match: 8. In germline, CDR1 is SGHTA, CDR2 FQGNSA. The CDR3 spans 16 residues. CDR3 in DNA: TGTGCCAGCAGCTTAGTCTTGGCGGGAGCGGCAGATACGCAGTATTTT. It yields the protein CASSLVLAGAADTQYF.

This rearrangement joins TRBV18 to TRBJ2-1; 10 nucleotides line up with TRBD1. Germline CDR1 KGHSH, CDR2 LQKENI. With V trimmed by 3 bases and J by 3 bases, 11 bases remained unmatched. The CDR3 length is 18 residues. The CDR3 DNA reads TGTGCCAGCTCACCGAGGGGACAGGGGATGCGGCTCTACAATGAGCAGTTCTTC. This sequence encodes CASSPRGQGMRLYNEQFF.

The chain has TRBV7-9 and TRBJ2-1; the D gene is possibly TRBD1 (7 bases). V lost 5 bases, J lost 3 bases, and 14 bases lay in between. The CDR3 spans 15 residues. Germline CDR1 and CDR2: SEHNR and FQNEAQ (reference sequence). The CDR3 DNA follows: TGTGCCAGCAGCCCAGGGGGGACCCACTACAATGAGCAGTTCTTC. Protein: CASSPGGTHYNEQFF.

The chain links TRBV25-1 to TRBJ1-2; 8 bases are shared with TRBD1. The junction had 10 bases not matched to a gene; V was cut back by 4 bases and J by 3 bases. The CDR3 runs to 16 residues. From germline, CDR1 is MGHDK and CDR2 SYGVNS. The CDR3 reads CASSAKMTGVDYGYTF. CDR3 coding DNA: TGTGCCAGCAGTGCAAAGATGACAGGGGTAGACTATGGCTACACCTTC.

The chain employs TRBV5-1 and TRBJ2-7, with 12 bases matching TRBD1. The CDR3 is 14 amino acids. Germline CDR1 and CDR2: SGHRS and YFSETQ. J lost 5 bases, V lost 4 bases, and 4 bases had no gene match. The CDR3 DNA reads TGCGCCAGCAGCCCGGGGACAGGGGGCCACGAGCAGTACTTC. Its protein product is CASSPGTGGHEQYF.

This rearrangement joins TRBV19 to TRBJ1-5; TRBD1 is a possible D gene (6 bases). This CDR3 is 15 amino acids long. The V and J ends lost 2 bases and 4 bases respectively, with 12 bases between them. From germline, CDR1 is LNHDA and CDR2 SQIVND (reference sequence). The CDR3 protein is CASSITVGANQPQHF. CDR3 nucleotides: TGTGCCAGTAGTATAACGGTGGGGGCAAATCAGCCCCAGCATTTT.

The chain couples TRBV4-1 to TRBJ2-7; D gene ambiguous. The CDR3 length is 12 residues. From germline, CDR1 is MGHRA and CDR2 YSYEKL. Trimming cost V 1 base and J 9 bases, with 10 bases left between them. The CDR3 nucleotides are TGCGCCAGCAGCCAAGGTCCGAGAGGGCAGTACTTC. This codes for CASSQGPRGQYF.

This chain connects TRBV27 to TRBJ2-3; D remains ambiguous. This CDR3 is built from 16 residues. The V gene's germline CDR1 is MNHEY and CDR2 SMNVEV (reference sequence). With 2 bases removed from V and 0 bases from J, the gap between germline ends came to 12 bases. The CDR3 protein is CASSLNWASSTDTQYF. The DNA of the CDR3 is TGTGCCAGCAGTTTAAATTGGGCTTCAAGCACAGATACGCAGTATTTT.